This TCR beta chain was profiled in a study of cytomegalovirus exposure and HLA in healthy donors. Across the whole study: Caucasian-associated ancestry cluster membership applied to 75% to 85% of nearly 400 genotyped donors. The study, taken as a whole, reports: Later analysis identified a missense DCLRE1C variant that was linked to TCR beta V- and J-gene trimming. For cytomegalovirus status, the classifier reportedly gave diagnoses with high specificity and sensitivity. Reported findings show TCR beta sequences accurately forecast HLA-A and HLA-B alleles in most subjects.

Details on this clone: Its specificity is not known.

Use of 60 Vbeta and 13 Jbeta primers characterized the PCR. Here immunoSEQ multiplex PCR was the method, and the copy in TCRdb shows in-frame clones only, minus some. Of over 70,000 clones listed, 80% are singletons. The CDR3 is 14 amino acids. The ends lost 5 bases at V and 5 bases at J; junction bases unmatched: 9. Germline loops: CDR1 SGHTA, CDR2 FQGNSA. Specimen: PBMCs. The rearrangement links TRBV7-2 to TRBJ2-7; the match to TRBD2 covers 7 bases. The TCR sequence derives from a woman aged 45-60 years in good health and CMV-seropositive. Here the CDR3 reads CASSPRAGVHEQYV. The CDR3 DNA sequence: TGTGCCAGCAGCCCGCGGGCGGGAGTGCACGAGCAGTACGTC.